This T cell receptor (beta chain) was sequenced in a study of shared clonotypes between healthy human individuals. The CDR3 spans 15 residues. V lost 7 bases and J lost 0, with 15 bases in between. CDR1 and CDR2 from the germline V gene are SQVTM and ANQGSEA. Naive CD8 cells were CD45RO-negative, positively selected for CCR7, excluding terminally differentiated effector memory CD45RA+ cells. Free of recent acute infections or vaccinations, the donors were healthy HIV-negative adults. Every donor, a Caucasian adult, lived in Nashville, Tennessee. Whole-study findings and limits: Clonotypes that were shared across a handful of donors made up around 5.5% of naive CD4 clonotypes.

TCRdb keeps only in-frame clones here, not all; method: immunoSEQ multiplex PCR. The sample lists about 800,000 clones, approximately 97% occurring once. Turning to this clone: Antigen: not known.

Sequenced sample: naive CD8+ T cells sorted from blood. The receptor's source is a man aged 30 to 45 in good health. V and J are TRBV29-1 and TRBJ2-2, with TRBD1 as a possible D gene (6 bases). The CDR3 DNA follows: TGCAGCGCAACAGGGTTCCTCGCGAACACCGGGGAGCTGTTTTTT. Translated: CSATGFLANTGELFF.